The rows below give T cell receptor beta chains drawn from one sample of a study of Ad26.COV2.S vaccination and SARS-CoV-2 variants. Method: immunoSEQ multiplex PCR; TCRdb's copy keeps in-frame clones and lacks some. Of about 420,000 clones listed, over 75% are singletons. The sequencing used peripheral blood, collected in a trial of Ad26.COV2.S vaccine versus placebo. The receptors were sampled from a person between 18 and 60 years old who received the Ad26.COV2.S COVID-19 vaccine or a placebo. CDR3s include the opening cysteine and the closing phenylalanine or tryptophan. A D gene is named only where the DNA matches it firmly. Not every row has a clone size; where given, it reads once, few, many or a size class.

cdr3_length,d_call,clone_size,v_call,j_call,cdr3_nt,cdr3_aa
15,.,.,TRBV9,TRBJ1-1,TGTGCCAGCAGCCCAGACCCTAAGGGACGGACTGAAGCTTTCTTT,CASSPDPKGRTEAFF
13,.,.,TRBV4-3,TRBJ1-2,TGCGCCAGCAGCCAAGTGCTAAACTATGGCTACACCTTC,CASSQVLNYGYTF
14,.,once,TRBV3-1/TRBV3-2,TRBJ2-3,TGTGCCAGCAGCCAAGAACCCGGGTCAGATACGCAGTATTTT,CASSQEPGSDTQYF
16,.,.,TRBV9,TRBJ2-3,TGTGCCAGCAGCGCCGATTTGTCATCTAGCACAGATACGCAGTATTTT,CASSADLSSSTDTQYF
14,.,.,TRBV27,TRBJ2-7,TGTGCCAGCAGTTCCCCCTCGGGGGGCGACGAGCAGTACTTC,CASSSPSGGDEQYF
17,TRBD1,.,TRBV27,TRBJ1-2,TGTGCCAGCAGTACCAATCCGGGACAGGGGGTTTTTTATGGCTACACCTTC,CASSTNPGQGVFYGYTF
15,.,.,TRBV25-1,TRBJ2-7,TGTGCCAGCAGTGATCACCAGGGTCACTCCTACGAGCAGTACTTC,CASSDHQGHSYEQYF
14,.,.,TRBV5-1,TRBJ1-5,TGCGCCAGCAGCTTCGGGACCAACAATCAGCCCCAGCATTTT,CASSFGTNNQPQHF
14,.,.,TRBV21-1,TRBJ1-1,TGTGCCTGCGGGGACAGGGGGCCTAGCACTGAAGCTTTCTTT,CACGDRGPSTEAFF
15,TRBD2,.,TRBV24-1,TRBJ2-1,TGTGCCACCAGTGATCGGCGGGGGGCATACAATGAGCAGTTCTTC,CATSDRRGAYNEQFF
14,TRBD1,.,TRBV6-6,TRBJ2-7,TGTGCCAGCAGTTCGGACAGGGGGCTGTACGAGCAGTACTTC,CASSSDRGLYEQYF
15,.,.,TRBV7-2,TRBJ2-1,TGTGCCAGCAGCTTCGATAGCGTATCCTACAATGAGCAGTTCTTC,CASSFDSVSYNEQFF
20,TRBD2,.,TRBV5-1,TRBJ2-3,TGCGCCAGCAGCGGTACGGGACTAGCGGGGGGGCTGCTTAGCACAGATACGCAGTATTTT,CASSGTGLAGGLLSTDTQYF
13,.,.,TRBV7-2,TRBJ1-5,TGTGCCAGCAGCTTAGTTGGGGATCAGCCCCAGCATTTT,CASSLVGDQPQHF
16,.,.,TRBV9,TRBJ1-3,TGTGCCAGCAGCGTAAGAATTGCCGCACCTGGAAACACCATATATTTT,CASSVRIAAPGNTIYF
16,.,few,TRBV7-9,TRBJ1-6,TGTGCCAGCAGCTTATACCAGTCCCCGGGGGATTCACCCCTCCACTTT,CASSLYQSPGDSPLHF
15,.,.,TRBV7-3,TRBJ2-5,TGTGCCAGCAGCCGAACTGCAGGGATGCGGGAGACCCAGTACTTC,CASSRTAGMRETQYF
14,TRBD1,.,TRBV30,TRBJ2-2,TGTGCCTGGGACAGGGCCTCGAACACCGGGGAGCTGTTTTTT,CAWDRASNTGELFF
16,.,.,TRBV28,TRBJ1-5,TGTGCCAGCAGTCCAACGACAGGATACAGCAATCAGCCCCAGCATTTT,CASSPTTGYSNQPQHF
17,.,.,TRBV9,TRBJ2-3,TGTGCCAGCAGCAGCCGGGGGGGACAGGGAACATCAGATACGCAGTATTTT,CASSSRGGQGTSDTQYF
14,.,.,TRBV15,TRBJ1-4,TGTGCCACCAGCAGAGGTAGTTTTAATGAAAAACTGTTTTTT,CATSRGSFNEKLFF
15,.,.,TRBV7-9,TRBJ2-5,TGTGCCAGCAGCCCGCAGTATAATCCGCAAGAGACCCAGTACTTC,CASSPQYNPQETQYF
13,.,once,TRBV24-1,TRBJ2-2,TGTGCCACCAGTGATTTAGCGGCCGGGGAGCTGTTTTTT,CATSDLAAGELFF
14,.,.,TRBV3-1/TRBV3-2,TRBJ1-2,TGTGCCAGCAGCCAAGCACGGGAAGTAGGGGGCTACACCTTC,CASSQAREVGGYTF
15,.,.,TRBV5-8,TRBJ1-4,TGTGCCAGCAGCTTGGCCCAGGGTTATAATGAAAAACTGTTTTTT,CASSLAQGYNEKLFF
14,TRBD1,few,TRBV3-1/TRBV3-2,TRBJ1-6,TGTGCCAGCAGCCGGGGACAGGATAATTCACCCCTCCACTTT,CASSRGQDNSPLHF
13,.,.,TRBV11-2,TRBJ1-5,TGTGCCAGCAGCTTAGGTTTTTTCCAGCCCCAGCATTTT,CASSLGFFQPQHF
15,.,.,TRBV6-6,TRBJ1-5,TGTGCCAGCAGTCCAAAAAGGGATAGCAATCAGCCCCAGCATTTT,CASSPKRDSNQPQHF
16,.,.,TRBV3-1/TRBV3-2,TRBJ2-1,TGTGCCAGCAGCCCGCGAGGACTCAGCTCCTACAATGAGCAGTTCTTC,CASSPRGLSSYNEQFF
17,.,.,TRBV5-1,TRBJ2-7,TGCGCCAGCAGCTTTGTCACCAAAGGGGGGATCGGGGACGAGCAGTACTTC,CASSFVTKGGIGDEQYF
13,.,.,TRBV6-5,TRBJ1-2,TGTGCCAGCAGTTACTCGACACTGGGTGGCTACACCTTC,CASSYSTLGGYTF
16,TRBD1,.,TRBV24-1,TRBJ1-1,TGTGCCACCAGTGGGGGGAGGACAGGCCGATACACTGAAGCTTTCTTT,CATSGGRTGRYTEAFF
15,.,.,TRBV7-2,TRBJ2-1,TGTGCCAGCAGCTTAGGGCTAGTCGCCTACAATGAGCAGTTCTTC,CASSLGLVAYNEQFF
13,.,.,TRBV19,TRBJ2-5,TGTGCCAGTAGCCCTTGGGCCGAAGAGACCCAGTACTTC,CASSPWAEETQYF
15,.,.,TRBV4-3,TRBJ1-3,TGCGCCAGCAGCCAAGATCGCAGGGCTGGAAACACCATATATTTT,CASSQDRRAGNTIYF
16,TRBD2,once,TRBV9,TRBJ2-3,TGTGCCAGCAGCTCAACCGGCAGCGGGGTAGTTGATACGCAGTATTTT,CASSSTGSGVVDTQYF
14,TRBD2,.,TRBV5-1,TRBJ2-5,TGCGCCAGCAGCTGGGGACTAGCGGGGGAGACCCAGTACTTC,CASSWGLAGETQYF
15,TRBD2,.,TRBV24-1,TRBJ2-1,TGTGCCACCAGTGAGACTAGCGGGGGGGTTAATGAGCAGTTCTTC,CATSETSGGVNEQFF
19,TRBD2,once,TRBV5-4,TRBJ2-5,TGTGCCAGCAGCCAACCCGGGACTAGCGGGGGGGCCGGTATGGAGACCCAGTACTTC,CASSQPGTSGGAGMETQYF
15,TRBD1,.,TRBV6-2/TRBV6-3,TRBJ2-7,TGTGCCAGCAGTTACCGTGGGACAGGGTTTTTCGAGCAGTACTTC,CASSYRGTGFFEQYF
14,.,.,TRBV19,TRBJ2-2,TGTGCCAGTAGTCATCCAAGGGAGACCGGGGAGCTGTTTTTT,CASSHPRETGELFF
15,TRBD1,.,TRBV5-1,TRBJ2-7,TGCGCCAGCAGCTCGCCCGGGACAGGGTCCTACGAGCAGTACTTC,CASSSPGTGSYEQYF
15,.,.,TRBV9,TRBJ2-1,TGTGCCAGCAGTGAGGGACAACTGTCCGCCTATGAGCAGTTCTTC,CASSEGQLSAYEQFF
18,TRBD2,once,TRBV7-2,TRBJ2-5,TGTGCCAGCAGCTTAGTTTCGTGGTCGGCGGGGGATAAAGAGACCCAGTACTTC,CASSLVSWSAGDKETQYF
15,.,.,TRBV10-3,TRBJ1-1,TGTGCCATCAGTGAGGGGTTGGGGATGAACACTGAAGCTTTCTTT,CAISEGLGMNTEAFF
15,.,.,TRBV3-1/TRBV3-2,TRBJ2-1,TGTGCCAGCAGCCCGGGACTGAGCTCCTACAATGAGCAGTTCTTC,CASSPGLSSYNEQFF
15,.,.,TRBV3-1/TRBV3-2,TRBJ2-5,TGTGCCAGCAGCCAAGTAGGGGAGACCCAAGAGACCCAGTACTTC,CASSQVGETQETQYF
15,.,few,TRBV10-3,TRBJ1-6,TGTGCCATCAGTGAGTCTGGAAACTATAATTCACCCCTCCACTTT,CAISESGNYNSPLHF
14,.,.,TRBV19,TRBJ2-1,TGTGCCAGTAGTTTCGCGGAATCCTACAATGAGCAGTTCTTC,CASSFAESYNEQFF